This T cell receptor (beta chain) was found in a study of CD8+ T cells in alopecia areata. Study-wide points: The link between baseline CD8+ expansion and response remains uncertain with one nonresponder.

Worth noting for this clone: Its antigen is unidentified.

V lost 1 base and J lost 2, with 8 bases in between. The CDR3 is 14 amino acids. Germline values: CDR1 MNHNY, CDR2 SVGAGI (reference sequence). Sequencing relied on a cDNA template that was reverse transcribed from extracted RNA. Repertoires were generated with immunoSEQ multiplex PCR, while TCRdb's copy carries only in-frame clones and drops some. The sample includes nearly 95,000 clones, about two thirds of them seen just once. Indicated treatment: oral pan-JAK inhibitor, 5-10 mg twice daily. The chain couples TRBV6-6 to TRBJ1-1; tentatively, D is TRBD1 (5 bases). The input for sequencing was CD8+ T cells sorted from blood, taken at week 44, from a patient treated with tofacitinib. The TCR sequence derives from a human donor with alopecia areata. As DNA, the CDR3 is TGTGCCAGCAGTTACTACGGGACTAACACTGAAGCTTTCTTT. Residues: CASSYYGTNTEAFF.